Presented here are 30 T cell receptor beta chains from one specimen sequenced in a study of response to subunit inactivated influenza vaccine. TCRdb called the RT-PCR reads again in MiXCR, with one record for every CDR3 protein. The data hold some 850,000 distinct CDR3 sequences, with 18% observed a single time. The specimen comprised PBMCs from blood, sampled about 5 days after vaccination. These receptors were collected from a man aged 50-60 years who received an inactivated influenza vaccine.

The chain is built from TRBV12-3 or TRBV12-4 and TRBJ2-2; TRBD2 might be the D (5 bases). V gave up 3 bases and J gave up 6 bases, with 11 bases separating them. This CDR3 contains 14 residues. The CDR3 nucleotides are TGTGCCAGCAGTTTCTTTGAGGGATCCGGGGAGCTGTTTTTT. As protein: CASSFFEGSGELFF.

The rearrangement uses TRBV20-1 and TRBJ2-1, with D perhaps TRBD2 (6 bases). Trimming pared 3 bases from V and 3 bases from J, leaving 18 bases between. The CDR3 spans 16 residues. The germline gives CDR1 DFQATT, CDR2 SNEGSKA (reference sequence). The chain's CDR3 is CSASLPGLRFYNEQFF. The CDR3, as DNA: TGCAGTGCTAGCCTCCCGGGACTCCGATTCTACAATGAGCAGTTCTTC.

There are a few counts of this clonotype. The genes are TRBV20-1 and TRBJ1-2, with 7 bases aligning to TRBD1. The junction had 8 bases not matched to a gene; V was cut back by 7 bases and J by 6 bases. The CDR3 covers 12 residues. Germline CDR1 reads DFQATT; CDR2 reads SNEGSKA (reference sequence). CDR3 sequence: CSVDRAVHGYTF. CDR3 nucleotide sequence: TGCAGTGTCGACAGGGCAGTTCATGGCTACACCTTC.

The chain is built from TRBV4-3 and TRBJ2-3, with TRBD2 matching 14 bases. The V gene's germline CDR1 is LGHNA and CDR2 YSLEER. The junction had 6 bases not matched to a gene; V was cut back by 0 bases and J by 4 bases. The CDR3 spans 18 residues. The CDR3: CASSQEGGLAGVSDTQYF. CDR3 nucleotides: TGCGCCAGCAGCCAAGAAGGGGGACTAGCGGGAGTGTCAGATACGCAGTATTTT.

This clonotype showed up just a few times. This chain links TRBV5-1 with TRBJ2-7; 8 bases align to TRBD1. CDR3 length equals 16 residues. The germline CDR1 and CDR2 sequences are SGHRS and YFSETQ. V dropped 7 bases and J dropped 2; count of bases not matched to a gene: 14. This chain's CDR3 is CASFPGQGGLTYEQYF. CDR3 sequence (DNA): TGCGCCAGCTTCCCCGGACAGGGCGGATTAACCTACGAGCAGTACTTC.

The gene calls are TRBV10-2 and TRBJ2-5, with TRBD1 identical over 7 bases. The trim removed 6 bases at V and 5 bases at J, leaving 3 bases unmatched. Germline CDR1 reads WSHSY; CDR2 reads SAAADI. The length of the CDR3 is 12 residues. Here the CDR3 reads CASRQGSETQYF. Written as DNA, the CDR3 is TGCGCCAGCAGACAGGGGTCGGAGACCCAGTACTTC.

This clonotype was picked up many times. This rearrangement joins TRBV5-1 to TRBJ2-7; 7 nucleotides align to TRBD2. J was trimmed by 5 bases and V by 4 bases; bases with no gene match: 15. The CDR3 has 16 amino acids. CDR1 and CDR2 (germline): SGHRS, YFSETQ. DNA for the CDR3: TGCGCCAGCAGCCCCCGAGGGCGGGAGATTTTCCACGAGCAGTACTTC. It translates to CASSPRGREIFHEQYF.

This chain uses TRBV4-1 with TRBJ2-3; D is ambiguous. V shed 2 bases and J shed 2 bases, with 5 bases lying between them. This CDR3 region has 13 residues. CDR1 is MGHRA, CDR2 YSYEKL, per germline. CDR3 residues: CASSQPYTDTQYF. The CDR3 nucleotides read TGCGCCAGCAGCCAACCCTACACAGATACGCAGTATTTT.

The rearrangement links TRBV5-1 to TRBJ2-2; D gene unclear. Germline V gene sequence: CDR1 SGHRS, CDR2 YFSETQ. This CDR3 is built from 15 residues. V dropped 8 bases and J dropped 7 bases, with 21 bases sitting between them. CDR3 DNA: TGCGCCAGGACTTCGCAACAGAGCACAAACGGGGAGCTGTTTTTT. Protein product: CARTSQQSTNGELFF.

The genes are TRBV5-1 and TRBJ2-3, with D possibly being TRBD2 (6 bases). The CDR3 spans 14 residues. The V and J ends lost 4 bases and 6 bases respectively, with 15 bases between them. Per the germline V gene, CDR1 is SGHRS and CDR2 is YFSETQ. This CDR3 reads CASSPGTGRDTQYF. The CDR3 nucleotides are TGCGCCAGCAGCCCCGGGACTGGGCGGGATACGCAGTATTTT.

This clonotype came up many times. The chain links TRBV29-1 to TRBJ2-1; 9 bases fit TRBD1. CDR3 length: 14 residues. CDR1 and CDR2 (germline): SQVTM, ANQGSEA. Unmatched junction bases numbered 7, after V lost 4 bases and J lost 6 bases. This CDR3 reads CSVAGQGKSNEQFF. CDR3 in DNA: TGCAGCGTTGCTGGACAGGGGAAAAGCAATGAGCAGTTCTTC.

This clonotype was seen at least ten times. The CDR3 is CASSQERDSNQPQHF. CDR3 coding DNA: TGTGCCAGCAGCCAGGAACGGGATAGCAATCAGCCCCAGCATTTT. This sequence joins TRBV4-2 and TRBJ1-5; D is uncertain. The CDR3 runs to 15 residues. Germline lookup yields CDR1 LGHNA and CDR2 YNFKEQ. V shed 3 bases and J shed 0 bases, with 9 bases lying between them.

The V call is TRBV30, the J call TRBJ2-7, with 10 bases that match TRBD1. The CDR3 sequence is 15 residues long. CDR1 is GTSNPN, CDR2 SVGIG, per germline (reference sequence). V lost 2 bases to trimming and J lost 5 bases; unmatched junction nucleotides: 9. CDR3 nucleotide sequence: TGTGCCTGGAGTAATTTTGGGACAGGGGACCACGAGCAGTACTTC. Translating it yields CAWSNFGTGDHEQYF.

This clonotype has a handful of counts. This chain joins TRBV28 and TRBJ1-2; no reliable D call. The CDR3 is made up of 10 amino acids. V was pared by 6 bases and J by 5 bases, with 4 bases between. Germline values: CDR1 MDHEN, CDR2 SYDVKM. CDR3 in DNA: TGTGCCAGCAGGGGGTATGGCTACACCTTC. Amino acids: CASRGYGYTF.

This clonotype was observed a handful of times. The V and J genes are TRBV7-2 and TRBJ2-1, with 8 positions matching TRBD2. V gave up 0 bases and J gave up 7 bases; unmatched junction bases: 11. The V gene's germline CDR1 is SGHTA and CDR2 FQGNSA. This CDR3 has 17 residues. The CDR3, as DNA: TGTGCCAGCAGCTTAGCGTTCCCCCAGCGGGAGAGTAATGAGCAGTTCTTC. Translated, it gives CASSLAFPQRESNEQFF.

This rearrangement joins TRBV5-1 to TRBJ2-5; 9 nucleotides align to TRBD2. This CDR3 is built from 15 residues. With 4 bases clipped from V and 1 base from J, the junction kept 5 bases outside the gene matches. Germline CDR1 reads SGHRS; CDR2 reads YFSETQ. The CDR3 bases are TGCGCCAGCAGCCCAATAGCGGGAGCCCAAGAGACCCAGTACTTC. It specifies CASSPIAGAQETQYF.

This clonotype was seen more than once but under ten times. This rearrangement joins TRBV5-1 to TRBJ2-6; TRBD2 is a possible D gene (6 bases). Germline CDR1 and CDR2: SGHRS and YFSETQ. The CDR3 sequence is 18 residues long. V dropped 0 bases and J dropped 0 bases, with 13 bases sitting between them. The CDR3 here is CASSLERRGSSGANVLTF. DNA for the CDR3: TGCGCCAGCAGCTTGGAAAGACGGGGGAGCTCTGGGGCCAACGTCCTGACTTTC.

This clonotype was picked up a small number of times. The chain is built from TRBV27 and TRBJ2-7; TRBD1 matches at 7 bases. The trim removed 5 bases at V and 7 bases at J, leaving 11 bases unmatched. This CDR3 is built from 14 residues. Germline-derived CDR1 and CDR2 are MNHEY and SMNVEV (reference sequence). This CDR3 reads CASSTEDRTSEQYF. The CDR3 bases are TGTGCCAGCAGTACCGAGGACAGGACCTCGGAGCAGTACTTC.

The chain is built from TRBV12-3 or TRBV12-4 and TRBJ1-1, with D perhaps TRBD1 (5 bases). CDR3 length: 15 residues. The V and J ends lost 2 bases and 3 bases respectively, with 13 bases between them. The DNA of the CDR3 is TGTGCCAGCAGTTTAAGGGCAGGGTCGGACACTGAAGCTTTCTTT. Residues: CASSLRAGSDTEAFF.

This clonotype has only a few counts. The J gene is TRBJ2-5, the V gene TRBV7-9, with D perhaps TRBD2 (6 bases). V dropped 8 bases and J dropped 1 base, with 17 bases sitting between them. The germline V gene encodes CDR1 SEHNR and CDR2 FQNEAQ (reference sequence). This CDR3 contains 15 residues. The CDR3 loop is CASRGQGGLQETQYF. In nucleotides, the CDR3 is TGTGCCAGCCGAGGGCAGGGAGGCCTCCAAGAGACCCAGTACTTC.

The J gene is TRBJ1-6, the V gene TRBV7-8; 7 bases map to TRBD1. This CDR3 comprises 17 residues. Germline V gives CDR1 SGHVS, CDR2 FQNEAQ. Trimming at V came to 5 bases and at J to 4 bases, leaving 11 bases not matched to a gene. For the CDR3, the DNA is TGTGCCAGCAGCCAATCCGGGACAGTTAGATATAATTCACCCCTCCACTTT. Amino acids: CASSQSGTVRYNSPLHF. Full variable domain (outside the CDR3, taken from reference TRBV7-8 and TRBJ1-6): GAGVSQSPRYKVAKRGQDVALRCDPISGHVSLFWYQQALGQGPEFLTYFQNEAQLDKSGLPSDRFFAERPEGSVSTLKIQRTQQEDSAVYLCASSQSGTVRYNSPLHFGNGTRLTVT.

This clonotype has only a few counts. CDR3 DNA: TGTGCCAGCAGCTCCAGCGGGAGGACCTACAATGAGCAGTTCTTC. As protein: CASSSSGRTYNEQFF. The V and J genes are TRBV9 and TRBJ2-1; 9 bases are shared with TRBD2. In germline, CDR1 is SGDLS, CDR2 YYNGEE. The CDR3 contains 15 residues. The V gene end was trimmed by 4 bases and the J gene end by 2 bases; junction bases not matched to a gene: 4.

The chain joins TRBV5-5 to TRBJ1-2; D unclear. Germline V gene data show CDR1 as SGHKS and CDR2 as YYEKEE (reference sequence). This CDR3 comprises 14 residues. The germline V and J ends were trimmed by 0 bases and 3 bases, with 9 bases remaining between them. This CDR3 is CASSLVAPHYGYTF. The CDR3 DNA reads as TGTGCCAGCAGCTTGGTAGCCCCCCACTATGGCTACACCTTC.

This clonotype was detected a few times. The chain recombines TRBV20-1 with TRBJ2-7; 9 positions agree with TRBD1. This CDR3 region has 13 residues. V was pared by 5 bases and J by 1 base, with 3 bases of the junction left unmatched. The germline gives CDR1 DFQATT, CDR2 SNEGSKA (reference sequence). This chain's CDR3 is CSAGGTGSYEQYF. The CDR3 bases are TGCAGTGCTGGTGGGACAGGGTCCTACGAGCAGTACTTC.

This clonotype showed up many times. V gene TRBV20-1 combines with J gene TRBJ2-1, with TRBD1 identical over 9 bases. The CDR3 loop spans 13 amino acids. Germline trimming cut 5 bases from V and 4 bases from J; bases unmatched to any gene: 3. Germline V CDR1 and CDR2: DFQATT, SNEGSKA (reference sequence). The CDR3 nucleotides are TGCAGTGCTGGGGACAGGGTATACAATGAGCAGTTCTTC. This gives the protein CSAGDRVYNEQFF.

The rearrangement links TRBV5-6 to TRBJ2-7; 7 bases map to TRBD2. Trimming at V came to 4 bases and at J to 0 bases, leaving 13 bases not matched to a gene. CDR3 length: 17 amino acids. Germline CDR1 and CDR2: SGHDT and YYEEEE. CDR3 DNA: TGTGCCAGCAGCGCGGAATATCTAGCGGTCCTCTCCTACGAGCAGTACTTC. This encodes CASSAEYLAVLSYEQYF. The full variable domain, in which reference TRBV5-6 and TRBJ2-7 provide the parts outside the CDR3, is DAGVTQSPTHLIKTRGQQVTLRCSPKSGHDTVSWYQQALGQGPQFIFQYYEEEERQRGNFPDRFSGHQFPNYSSELNVNALLLGDSALYLCASSAEYLAVLSYEQYFGPGTRLTVT.

The gene calls are TRBV7-9 and TRBJ2-1; no definite D call. The length of the CDR3 is 12 residues. CDR1 is SEHNR, CDR2 FQNEAQ, per germline (reference sequence). Trimming removed 1 base at V and 9 bases at J, with 7 bases between. In DNA, the CDR3 is TGTGCCAGCAGCTTAGGGAAGGTTGAGCAGTTCTTC. Its translation is CASSLGKVEQFF.

This clonotype has just a few counts. This rearrangement joins TRBV6-1 to TRBJ2-7; TRBD2 matches at 10 bases. The germline gives CDR1 MNHNS, CDR2 SASEGT. CDR3 length equals 15 residues. With 7 bases clipped from V and 2 bases from J, the junction kept 8 bases outside the gene matches. For the CDR3, the DNA is TGTGCCAGCAAAAAAGGGAGCGGGAGGGCCTACGAGCAGTACTTC. Its translation is CASKKGSGRAYEQYF.

On this clonotype: At one end the junction does not follow the germline gene, possibly because of a read error. The rearrangement uses TRBV20-1 and TRBJ2-6; TRBD1 might be the D (5 bases). The CDR3 is made up of 14 amino acids. The germline gives CDR1 DFQATT, CDR2 SNEGSKA (reference sequence). CDR3 region: CSARVLSGANVLIF. The CDR3 DNA reads TGCAGTGCCAGGGTCCTCTCTGGGGCCAACGTCCTGATTTTC.

The chain couples TRBV5-1 to TRBJ2-3; 7 bases fit TRBD2. CDR1 and CDR2 from the germline V gene are SGHRS and YFSETQ. CDR3 length: 17 amino acids. Trimming at V came to 3 bases and at J to 1 base, leaving 11 bases not matched to a gene. Here the CDR3 reads CASSYRGSSTGTDTQYF. The CDR3 DNA reads TGCGCCAGCAGCTATCGCGGGAGCTCTACTGGCACAGATACGCAGTATTTT. Using reference TRBV5-1 and TRBJ2-3 for the parts outside the CDR3, the full variable domain is KAGVTQTPRYLIKTRGQQVTLSCSPISGHRSVSWYQQTPGQGLQFLFEYFSETQRNKGNFPGRFSGRQFSNSRSEMNVSTLELGDSALYLCASSYRGSSTGTDTQYFGPGTRLTVL.